A selection of T cell receptor beta chains follows, all from one sample in a study of blood T cell repertoires in COVID-19. The assay was immunoSEQ multiplex PCR, and TCRdb's table has in-frame clones only and misses some. The table shows some 70,000 clones, with around 90% occurring only once. Input material: peripheral blood. These receptors all stem from a human donor with active COVID-19. The donor label of this sample is uncertain. CDR3s include the opening cysteine and the closing phenylalanine or tryptophan. Each record gives: J gene, V gene, D gene, CDR3 protein, CDR3 DNA. A D gene is named only where the DNA matches it firmly.

j_call: TRBJ1-5; v_call: TRBV27; d_call: NA; cdr3_aa: CASSVAGNQPQHF; cdr3_nt: TGTGCCAGCTCGGTGGCGGGCAATCAGCCCCAGCATTTT
j_call: TRBJ1-5; v_call: TRBV4-3; d_call: NA; cdr3_aa: CASSQEFGGSDQPQHF; cdr3_nt: TGCGCCAGCAGCCAAGAATTCGGGGGTTCGGATCAGCCCCAGCATTTT
j_call: TRBJ1-1; v_call: TRBV27; d_call: NA; cdr3_aa: CASSEALNTEAFF; cdr3_nt: TGTGCCAGTTCGGAGGCCTTGAACACTGAAGCTTTCTTT
j_call: TRBJ1-2; v_call: TRBV6-5; d_call: TRBD1; cdr3_aa: CASSYSTGGNYGYTF; cdr3_nt: TGTGCCAGCAGTTACTCGACAGGGGGGAACTATGGCTACACCTTC
j_call: TRBJ1-6; v_call: TRBV7-2; d_call: TRBD1; cdr3_aa: CASSFGGQVLNSPLHF; cdr3_nt: TGTGCCAGCAGCTTTGGGGGACAGGTCTTGAATTCACCCCTCCACTTT
j_call: TRBJ2-2; v_call: TRBV27; d_call: NA; cdr3_aa: CASSLNPIGKYTGELFF; cdr3_nt: TGTGCCAGCAGTTTAAACCCCATCGGGAAATACACCGGGGAGCTGTTTTTT
j_call: TRBJ2-6; v_call: TRBV27; d_call: TRBD2; cdr3_aa: CASSPGLVTGANVLTF; cdr3_nt: TGTGCCAGCAGTCCAGGACTAGTCACTGGGGCCAACGTCCTGACTTTC
j_call: TRBJ2-7; v_call: TRBV7-2; d_call: NA; cdr3_aa: CASSPGTTGEQYF; cdr3_nt: TGTGCCAGCAGCCCGGGGACTACAGGGGAGCAGTACTTC
j_call: TRBJ1-1; v_call: TRBV30; d_call: NA; cdr3_aa: CAWSVGMGGRTEAFF; cdr3_nt: TGTGCCTGGAGTGTAGGTATGGGGGGGAGGACTGAAGCTTTCTTT
j_call: TRBJ1-5; v_call: TRBV3-1/TRBV3-2; d_call: TRBD1; cdr3_aa: CASIGPGQNFLSNQPQHF; cdr3_nt: TGTGCCAGCATTGGACCGGGACAGAATTTCCTTAGCAATCAGCCCCAGCATTTT
j_call: TRBJ2-7; v_call: TRBV6-2/TRBV6-3; d_call: NA; cdr3_aa: CASSLYLASEGEQYF; cdr3_nt: TGTGCCAGCAGCCTATATCTAGCTTCGGAGGGGGAGCAGTACTTC
j_call: TRBJ2-7; v_call: TRBV7-2; d_call: NA; cdr3_aa: CASSPRRAGGSYEQYF; cdr3_nt: TGTGCCAGCAGCCCCCGCCGGGCGGGCGGTTCCTACGAGCAGTACTTC
j_call: TRBJ1-4; v_call: TRBV9; d_call: NA; cdr3_aa: CASSVEAGRNEKLFF; cdr3_nt: TGTGCCAGCAGCGTAGAGGCAGGGCGTAATGAAAAACTGTTTTTT
j_call: TRBJ2-2; v_call: TRBV5-1; d_call: NA; cdr3_aa: CASSLAPGSGELFF; cdr3_nt: TGCGCCAGCAGCTTGGCCCCGGGGTCCGGGGAGCTGTTTTTT
j_call: TRBJ1-2; v_call: TRBV24-1; d_call: NA; cdr3_aa: CATSDPRTSAYGYTF; cdr3_nt: TGTGCCACCAGTGACCCAAGGACAAGTGCGTATGGCTACACCTTC
j_call: TRBJ1-2; v_call: TRBV28; d_call: TRBD1; cdr3_aa: CASNTGGSGGYTF; cdr3_nt: TGTGCCAGCAATACAGGGGGCTCTGGTGGCTACACCTTC
j_call: TRBJ2-1; v_call: TRBV5-4; d_call: NA; cdr3_aa: CASSSSYSYEQFF; cdr3_nt: TGTGCCAGCAGCTCCTCATATAGCTATGAGCAGTTCTTC
j_call: TRBJ1-2; v_call: TRBV28; d_call: NA; cdr3_aa: CASTVTGEGGYTF; cdr3_nt: TGTGCCAGCACCGTGACAGGTGAGGGTGGCTACACCTTC
j_call: TRBJ2-5; v_call: TRBV19; d_call: TRBD2; cdr3_aa: CASSQVAGANQETQYF; cdr3_nt: TGTGCCAGTAGTCAAGTAGCGGGAGCGAATCAAGAGACCCAGTACTTC
j_call: TRBJ1-2; v_call: TRBV28; d_call: TRBD1; cdr3_aa: CASSSGGPNYGYTF; cdr3_nt: TGTGCCAGCAGTTCAGGGGGCCCCAACTATGGCTACACCTTC
j_call: TRBJ2-5; v_call: TRBV27; d_call: NA; cdr3_aa: CASANGQGETQYF; cdr3_nt: TGTGCCAGCGCCAACGGCCAGGGGGAGACCCAGTACTTC
j_call: TRBJ2-5; v_call: TRBV5-1; d_call: TRBD1; cdr3_aa: CASSQNPTGGTQETQYF; cdr3_nt: TGCGCCAGCAGCCAAAACCCGACAGGGGGAACACAAGAGACCCAGTACTTC
j_call: TRBJ2-3; v_call: TRBV19; d_call: NA; cdr3_aa: CASSPQTGRTDTQYF; cdr3_nt: TGTGCCAGTAGTCCTCAGACAGGACGCACAGATACGCAGTATTTT